This TCR beta chain was sequenced in a study of blood T cell repertoires in COVID-19. The wider study: The cDNA or gDNA used as material had been derived from T cells, B-cell-depleted T cells, or PBMCs.

Profiled with immunoSEQ multiplex PCR; TCRdb holds only in-frame clones, not every one. This table has roughly 300,000 clones, approximately 85% appearing once. The count of this clone is one. V shed 5 bases, J shed 14 bases, and the junction held 5 bases outside the gene matches. This CDR3 region has 13 residues. The V gene is TRBV12-3 or TRBV12-4, the J gene TRBJ2-1; 14 bases are shared with TRBD2. This TCR came from a human donor in a cohort sampled during active COVID-19. Sequences were obtained from peripheral blood. CDR3 nucleotide sequence: TGTGCCAGCAGTCCATTGGGACTAGCGGGGGAGTTCTTC. Translating gives CASSPLGLAGEFF.